One sample yielded the 27 T cell receptor beta chains listed below, sequenced in a study of cytomegalovirus exposure and HLA in healthy donors. The assay was immunoSEQ multiplex PCR, and TCRdb's table has in-frame clones only and misses some. In the table there are under 85,000 clones, around 93% of which are singletons. The sequencing input was PBMCs. Receptors originate from a young man in good health and CMV-seropositive.

The gene calls are TRBV27 and TRBJ2-7; D is possibly TRBD2 (5 bases). The V gene lost 3 bases and the J gene lost 2 bases, with 8 bases spanning the gap. Germline V gene lookup returns CDR1 MNHEY and CDR2 SMNVEV (reference sequence). The CDR3 spans 13 residues. For the CDR3, the DNA is TGTGCCAGCAGTTTGAGGGTAACCTACGAGCAGTACTTC. This gives the protein CASSLRVTYEQYF.

This sequence joins TRBV29-1 and TRBJ1-2; D is undetermined. The CDR3 length is 12 residues. The germline V gene encodes CDR1 SQVTM and CDR2 ANQGSEA. V lost 6 bases to trimming and J lost 8 bases, with 16 bases between them. CDR3 in DNA: TGCAGCGTCGGATCAGGTGGCGGGGGCTACACCTTC. It codes for CSVGSGGGGYTF.

Notes on this clone: Within the sample, other DNA sequences also encode this same CDR3. J is TRBJ2-7 and V is TRBV29-1, with 7 bases lining up with TRBD1. Losses at the gene ends were 6 bases for V and 2 bases for J; bases not matched to a gene: 4. There are 12 residues in the CDR3. Germline values: CDR1 SQVTM, CDR2 ANQGSEA. CDR3 residues: CSVGQGAYEQYF. CDR3 sequence (DNA): TGCAGCGTGGGGCAGGGGGCCTACGAGCAGTACTTC.

The chain has TRBV30 and TRBJ1-1; the D is unclear. V lost 0 bases to trimming and J lost 0 bases, with 11 bases between them. The CDR3 runs 15 residues. The germline V gene has CDR1 GTSNPN and CDR2 SVGIG (reference sequence). In nucleotides, the CDR3 is TGTGCCTGGAGTGTAGGCTTCAGCGTGAACACTGAAGCTTTCTTT. It translates to CAWSVGFSVNTEAFF.

The chain couples TRBV6-4 to TRBJ1-5, with no clear D. Germline V gene data show CDR1 as MRHNA and CDR2 as SNTAGT. Trimming removed 4 bases at V and 3 bases at J, with 7 bases between. The CDR3 sequence is 13 residues long. This CDR3 is CASSGAANQPQHF. CDR3 in DNA: TGTGCCAGCAGTGGGGCAGCCAATCAGCCCCAGCATTTT.

V is TRBV5-6 and J is TRBJ2-2; 10 positions match TRBD2. This CDR3 comprises 15 residues. The germline V gene encodes CDR1 SGHDT and CDR2 YYEEEE. Losses at the gene ends were 5 bases for V and 0 bases for J; bases not matched to a gene: 1. In DNA form, the CDR3 reads TGTGCCAGCAGAGGACTAGCGGCGAACACCGGGGAGCTGTTTTTT. Its translation: CASRGLAANTGELFF.

This chain's CDR3 is CASSLLFTRDREYEQYF. CDR3 DNA sequence: TGTGCCAGCAGTTTACTCTTCACCCGGGACAGGGAGTACGAGCAGTACTTC. This sequence joins TRBV27 and TRBJ2-7; 9 nucleotides align to TRBD1. V shed 2 bases and J 4 bases; nucleotides not matched to a gene: 12. This CDR3 contains 17 residues. CDR1 is MNHEY and CDR2 is SMNVEV in the germline V gene (reference sequence).

The chain links TRBV28 to TRBJ2-7; 8 positions match TRBD2. CDR3 length: 16 amino acids. Germline CDR1 and CDR2: MDHEN and SYDVKM. J was trimmed by 4 bases and V by 4 bases; bases with no gene match: 12. The CDR3 DNA is TGTGCCAGCAGTTCCCGGGTAGCGGGATATTTTTACGAGCAGTACTTC. Translated, it gives CASSSRVAGYFYEQYF.

The genes are TRBV27 and TRBJ2-1; 13 bases are shared with TRBD2. The CDR3 consists of 19 residues. The junction had 11 bases not matched to a gene; V was cut back by 6 bases and J by 0 bases. CDR1 is MNHEY and CDR2 is SMNVEV in the germline V gene (reference sequence). CDR3 sequence: CASSRTSGRAFSSYNEQFF. DNA of the CDR3: TGTGCCAGCAGCCGTACTAGCGGGAGGGCCTTTAGCTCCTACAATGAGCAGTTCTTC.

The genes are TRBV27 and TRBJ2-7; 12 positions match TRBD1. The CDR3 has 15 amino acids. The J segment lost 5 bases and the V segment lost 5 bases, leaving 7 bases of the junction unmatched. Germline CDR1 and CDR2: MNHEY and SMNVEV (reference sequence). CDR3 in amino acids: CASSPGTGGLDEQYF. As DNA, the CDR3 is TGTGCCAGCAGTCCTGGGACAGGGGGCCTCGACGAGCAGTACTTC.

This clone was observed a handful of times. The genes are TRBV19 and TRBJ2-1; 12 bases line up with TRBD2. Per the germline V gene, CDR1 is LNHDA and CDR2 is SQIVND (reference sequence). The CDR3 has 20 residues. J lost 6 bases, V lost 6 bases, and 21 bases had no gene match. The CDR3 nucleotides read TGTGCCAGTAGACTATCTTGGACTAGCGGGATCCTCGGGGTTTCCAATGAGCAGTTCTTC. It specifies CASRLSWTSGILGVSNEQFF.

The chain joins TRBV28 to TRBJ2-5; TRBD1 aligns across 11 bases. V gave up 5 bases and J gave up 13 bases; unmatched junction bases: 6. CDR1 is MDHEN and CDR2 is SYDVKM in the germline V gene. The CDR3 consists of 12 residues. The CDR3 DNA reads TGTGCCAGCAGTCCCTCCGGGACAGGGGGGTACTTC. It is translated as CASSPSGTGGYF. The full variable domain, in which reference TRBV28 and TRBJ2-5 provide the parts outside the CDR3, is DVKVTQSSRYLVKRTGEKVFLECVQDMDHENMFWYRQDPGLGLRLIYFSYDVKMKEKGDIPEGYSVSREKKERFSLILESASTNQTSMYLCASSPSGTGGYFGPGTRLLVL.

CDR3 DNA: TGTGCCAGTAGTCCGCTGGGACTAGCGGGAGGTGAGACCCAGTACTTC. Translating gives CASSPLGLAGGETQYF. The V call is TRBV19, the J call TRBJ2-5, with TRBD2 identical over 15 bases. Germline V gene lookup returns CDR1 LNHDA and CDR2 SQIVND (reference sequence). The CDR3 length is 16 residues. With V trimmed by 5 bases and J by 5 bases, 6 bases remained unmatched.

The chain uses TRBV15 and TRBJ2-3; no firm D call. Germline V gives CDR1 LNHNV, CDR2 YYDKDF (reference sequence). V dropped 0 bases and J dropped 5 bases, with 6 bases sitting between them. CDR3 size: 13 residues. CDR3 sequence (DNA): TGTGCCACCAGCAGAGATGACATAGATACGCAGTATTTT. This translates into CATSRDDIDTQYF.

The V gene is TRBV4-2, the J gene TRBJ2-7; the match to TRBD2 covers 7 bases. Unmatched junction bases numbered 7, after V lost 0 bases and J lost 5 bases. The germline V gene encodes CDR1 LGHNA and CDR2 YNFKEQ. The CDR3 loop spans 15 amino acids. CDR3 DNA sequence: TGTGCCAGCAGCCAAGACCTGACTAGCCTCCACGAGCAGTACTTC. It specifies CASSQDLTSLHEQYF.

The chain has TRBV18 and TRBJ2-5, with 12 positions matching TRBD2. Germline loops: CDR1 KGHSH, CDR2 LQKENI. The trim removed 5 bases at V and 2 bases at J, leaving 3 bases unmatched. The CDR3 has 15 amino acids. DNA of the CDR3: TGTGCCAGCTCATTCGGACTAGCGGGGCAAGAGACCCAGTACTTC. Encoded protein: CASSFGLAGQETQYF.

This clone was seen only once. The CDR3 is CASSWKGGTGANVLTF. In nucleotides, the CDR3 is TGTGCCAGCAGCTGGAAAGGGGGTACTGGGGCCAACGTCCTGACTTTC. V is TRBV7-2 and J is TRBJ2-6; a possible D gene is TRBD1 (6 bases). CDR3 length: 16 amino acids. V was shortened by 4 bases and J by 2 bases, with 12 bases between the two germline ends. The germline CDR1 and CDR2 sequences are SGHTA and FQGNSA.

This chain connects TRBV27 to TRBJ2-7, with D hard to call. The V gene lost 5 bases and the J gene lost 0 bases, with 11 bases spanning the gap. Per germline, CDR1 MNHEY and CDR2 SMNVEV (reference sequence). This CDR3 contains 14 residues. CDR3 DNA sequence: TGTGCCAGCAGTCTAACGACGGGCTCCTACGAGCAGTACTTC. This codes for CASSLTTGSYEQYF.

About this clone itself: Because the CDR3's place on the DNA is in doubt, the DNA is left out and the CDR3 is given as listed by TCRdb. The chain carries TRBV27 and TRBJ2-7; the table assigns TRBD1, which was not confirmed against the DNA. Germline V CDR1 and CDR2: MNHEY, SMNVEV (reference sequence). From its first to its last residue, the CDR3 has 21 amino acids. The CDR3 sequence: CASSSSDFKYSGQGPIYEQYF.

This chain uses TRBV15 with TRBJ2-7; maybe TRBD1 (5 bases). The length of the CDR3 is 15 residues. Trimming took 0 bases from V and 4 from J, leaving 13 bases between them. Germline CDR1 is LNHNV and CDR2 is YYDKDF (reference sequence). CDR3 bases: TGTGCCACCAGCAGAGATCGTGGACATTCATACGAGCAGTACTTC. Protein product: CATSRDRGHSYEQYF.

The chain is built from TRBV6-5 and TRBJ1-2, with D tentatively TRBD1 (6 bases). CDR1 is MNHEY and CDR2 is SVGAGI in the germline V gene. Trimming removed 8 bases from V and 4 bases from J, with 23 bases in between. The CDR3 is 16 amino acids. For the CDR3, the DNA is TGTGCCAGCTGTTTGGAGGGGGGGCAAAGAAGCTATGGCTACACCTTC. This encodes CASCLEGGQRSYGYTF.

This rearrangement joins TRBV28 to TRBJ2-1; TRBD2 might be the D (5 bases). The V gene's germline CDR1 is MDHEN and CDR2 SYDVKM. Trimming left V 8 bases short and J 4 bases short, with 12 bases between. The CDR3 spans 13 residues. Here the CDR3 reads CASEGVDYNEQFF. The DNA for the CDR3 is TGTGCCAGCGAGGGCGTGGATTACAATGAGCAGTTCTTC.

This CDR3 is CASSSGTGGFQTQYF. The CDR3 DNA is TGTGCCAGCAGCTCCGGGACAGGGGGCTTTCAGACCCAGTACTTC. The gene calls are TRBV11-1 and TRBJ2-5, with TRBD1 matching over 12 bases. Unmatched junction bases numbered 6, after V lost 4 bases and J lost 6 bases. The CDR3 runs 15 residues. The V gene's germline CDR1 is SGHAT and CDR2 FQDESV (reference sequence).

This chain joins TRBV6-5 and TRBJ2-5, with D perhaps TRBD1 (6 bases). Germline V lookup: CDR1 MNHEY, CDR2 SVGAGI. CDR3 length: 14 residues. Trimming took 7 bases from V and 4 from J, leaving 16 bases between them. In nucleotides, the CDR3 is TGTGCCAGCACCCCCATTCTAGGGGGAGAGACCCAGTACTTC. This translates into CASTPILGGETQYF.

The chain links TRBV30 to TRBJ1-2, with D possibly TRBD1 on 6 matching bases. V lost 2 bases and J lost 8, with 15 bases in between. The CDR3 contains 13 residues. The germline gives CDR1 GTSNPN, CDR2 SVGIG (reference sequence). CDR3 DNA sequence: TGTGCCTGGAGTAGCACAGGGTATGAGGGCTACACCTTC. The encoded protein is CAWSSTGYEGYTF.

The chain uses TRBV30 and TRBJ2-1, with 10 bases identical to TRBD2. Germline loops: CDR1 GTSNPN, CDR2 SVGIG (reference sequence). This CDR3 region has 16 residues. V shed 2 bases and J 9 bases; nucleotides not matched to a gene: 13. In DNA form, the CDR3 reads TGTGCCTGGAGTTCCTCACTAGCGGGACGGGTGGGTGAGCAGTTCTTC. Its protein product is CAWSSSLAGRVGEQFF.

V gene TRBV6-4 combines with J gene TRBJ2-1; 7 bases fit TRBD2. The CDR3 has 16 amino acids. Germline V lookup: CDR1 MRHNA, CDR2 SNTAGT. The J segment lost 5 bases and the V segment lost 3 bases, leaving 10 bases of the junction unmatched. The CDR3 is CASSEGAGEANNEQFF. CDR3 DNA: TGTGCCAGCAGTGAGGGTGCGGGAGAAGCGAACAATGAGCAGTTCTTC.